Listed below are T cell receptor beta chains from one sample, sequenced in a study of T cell repertoires in cytomegalovirus infection. TCRdb re-called the reads through MiXCR, storing one row per CDR3 protein. The data contain approximately 260,000 distinct CDR3 sequences, over 15% of them singletons. Material: CD8+ T cells from PBMCs. Receptors originate from a human donor in good health (CMV status not recorded). Some clones in this sample may be carry-over from other donors' samples. Each CDR3 is given with its conserved first and last residue. Each record gives: J gene, D gene, clone size, V gene, CDR3 DNA, CDR3 protein. The D gene is left open where the match is weak. The size entry is marked missing in some rows and otherwise reads once, few, many or a size class.

j_call: TRBJ2-7
d_call: TRBD2
clone_size: many
v_call: TRBV6-6
cdr3_nt: TGTGCCAGCACCTCCCAGGGACTAGCGGGGGGGCTGAGCTCCTACGAGCAGTACTTC
cdr3_aa: CASTSQGLAGGLSSYEQYF

j_call: TRBJ2-7
d_call: -
clone_size: many
v_call: TRBV6-5
cdr3_nt: TGTGCCAGCAGTTACTCGAGCTCCTACGAGCAGTACTTC
cdr3_aa: CASSYSSSYEQYF

j_call: TRBJ2-7
d_call: -
clone_size: -
v_call: TRBV2
cdr3_nt: TGTGCCAGCAGTGAAATTTCGGGAACCGAACACTCCTACGAGCAGTACTTC
cdr3_aa: CASSEISGTEHSYEQYF

j_call: TRBJ2-1
d_call: -
clone_size: -
v_call: TRBV20-1
cdr3_nt: TGCAGTGCTAGACGGAACTTGGGAGGGGGCAATGAGCAGTTCTTC
cdr3_aa: CSARRNLGGGNEQFF

j_call: TRBJ2-3
d_call: -
clone_size: few
v_call: TRBV5-1
cdr3_nt: TGCGCCAGCAGCGGTGGGCCTACTCCTAGCACAGATACGCAGTATTTT
cdr3_aa: CASSGGPTPSTDTQYF

j_call: TRBJ2-7
d_call: TRBD1
clone_size: many
v_call: TRBV12-3/TRBV12-4
cdr3_nt: TGTGCCAGCAGTTTTTGGACAGGGCGAAACTCCTACGAGCAGTACTTC
cdr3_aa: CASSFWTGRNSYEQYF

j_call: TRBJ2-1
d_call: TRBD1
clone_size: many
v_call: TRBV2
cdr3_nt: TGTGCCAGCGGAGCGACAGGGGGAATATACAATGAGCAGTTCTTC
cdr3_aa: CASGATGGIYNEQFF

j_call: TRBJ2-7
d_call: TRBD1
clone_size: few
v_call: TRBV5-1
cdr3_nt: TGCGCCAGCAGCTTGGAACCGGGACAGGGTTACTACGAGCAGTACTTC
cdr3_aa: CASSLEPGQGYYEQYF

j_call: TRBJ2-2
d_call: TRBD2
clone_size: -
v_call: TRBV2
cdr3_nt: TGTGCCAGCAGTGGCACTAGCGGGGTGGTCGGGGAGCTGTTTTTT
cdr3_aa: CASSGTSGVVGELFF

j_call: TRBJ2-5
d_call: -
clone_size: many
v_call: TRBV12-3/TRBV12-4
cdr3_nt: TGTGCCAGCAGTTCAGACACGGAAGAGACCCTGTACTTC
cdr3_aa: CASSSDTEETLYF

j_call: TRBJ2-7
d_call: -
clone_size: many
v_call: TRBV12-3/TRBV12-4
cdr3_nt: TGTGCCAGCAGTTTTCGACAGGACCACGAGCAGTACTTC
cdr3_aa: CASSFRQDHEQYF

j_call: TRBJ2-2
d_call: -
clone_size: many
v_call: TRBV7-8
cdr3_nt: TGTGCCAGCAGCTTAGCGGCCGGGGCTCCGAACACCGGGGAGCTGTTTTTT
cdr3_aa: CASSLAAGAPNTGELFF

j_call: TRBJ2-1
d_call: TRBD2
clone_size: few
v_call: TRBV28
cdr3_nt: TGTGCCAGCAGTTGGGGGACTAGCGGGGGGAATGAGCAGTTCTTC
cdr3_aa: CASSWGTSGGNEQFF

j_call: TRBJ1-2
d_call: TRBD1
clone_size: -
v_call: TRBV10-3
cdr3_nt: TGTGCCATCAGTGAGTCGAAATCGAGGGCGGGGACAGCGGCTAACTATGGCTACACCTTC
cdr3_aa: CAISESKSRAGTAANYGYTF

j_call: TRBJ1-5
d_call: -
clone_size: few
v_call: TRBV27
cdr3_nt: TGTGCCAGCAGTTTGTCTGGACGGGGGTTCAATCAGCCCCAGCATTTT
cdr3_aa: CASSLSGRGFNQPQHF

j_call: TRBJ2-7
d_call: TRBD2
clone_size: many
v_call: TRBV7-2
cdr3_nt: TGTGCCAGCAGCTTCCTACCCCCCGGCCTAGCGGGGGGGCACGAGCAGTACTTC
cdr3_aa: CASSFLPPGLAGGHEQYF

j_call: TRBJ2-1
d_call: TRBD1
clone_size: -
v_call: TRBV28
cdr3_nt: TGTGCCAGCAGTTTCACGTTCGGATCCCCGGACAGGGGGCGCGTAAACAATGAGCAGTTCTTC
cdr3_aa: CASSFTFGSPDRGRVNNEQFF

j_call: TRBJ2-3
d_call: TRBD1
clone_size: many
v_call: TRBV12-3/TRBV12-4
cdr3_nt: TGTGCCAGCAGTCAGACAGGGGCACCCACAGATACGCAGTATTTT
cdr3_aa: CASSQTGAPTDTQYF

j_call: TRBJ1-2
d_call: TRBD1
clone_size: many
v_call: TRBV7-2
cdr3_nt: TGTGCCAGCAGCTTAGAGCCAGGACAGGGGGTCTCTGGCTACACCTTC
cdr3_aa: CASSLEPGQGVSGYTF

j_call: TRBJ2-7
d_call: -
clone_size: -
v_call: TRBV25-1
cdr3_nt: TGTGCCAGCAGTGATGGGAACGAGCAGTACTTC
cdr3_aa: CASSDGNEQYF

j_call: TRBJ2-3
d_call: TRBD2
clone_size: few
v_call: TRBV10-3
cdr3_nt: TGTGCCATCAGTGGTGGGACTAGTAATGCAGATACGCAGTATTTT
cdr3_aa: CAISGGTSNADTQYF

j_call: TRBJ2-7
d_call: -
clone_size: many
v_call: TRBV7-2
cdr3_nt: TGTGCCAGCAGCCTGACAGGTTTCTACGAGCAGTACTTC
cdr3_aa: CASSLTGFYEQYF

j_call: TRBJ2-1
d_call: -
clone_size: many
v_call: TRBV5-6
cdr3_nt: TGTGCCAGCAGCCGGGGGTCCTCGTCCTACAATGAGCAGTTCTTC
cdr3_aa: CASSRGSSSYNEQFF

j_call: TRBJ2-5
d_call: -
clone_size: -
v_call: TRBV6-8
cdr3_nt: TGTGCCAGCAGTGCCCCGTACCAAGAGACCCAGTACTTC
cdr3_aa: CASSAPYQETQYF

j_call: TRBJ2-7
d_call: -
clone_size: -
v_call: TRBV27
cdr3_nt: TGTGCCAGCACCGGGTCGAGGAACGAGCAGTACTTC
cdr3_aa: CASTGSRNEQYF

j_call: TRBJ2-5
d_call: TRBD1
clone_size: few
v_call: TRBV2
cdr3_nt: TGTGCCAGCAGTGAAGCAGGGGGCTTTAGGGGTGTGGAGACCCAGTACTTC
cdr3_aa: CASSEAGGFRGVETQYF

j_call: TRBJ2-7
d_call: -
clone_size: many
v_call: TRBV6-2/TRBV6-3
cdr3_nt: TGTGCCAGCAGCTTCTTGGGCGAGCAGTACTTC
cdr3_aa: CASSFLGEQYF

j_call: TRBJ1-4
d_call: TRBD1
clone_size: -
v_call: TRBV5-6
cdr3_nt: TGTGCCAGCAGCCCAGGGGGGGGGGCCAGTGAAAAACTGTTTTTT
cdr3_aa: CASSPGGGASEKLFF

j_call: TRBJ1-2
d_call: -
clone_size: -
v_call: TRBV7-9
cdr3_nt: TGTGCCAGCAGCTTGGGGATAGATGGCTACACCTTC
cdr3_aa: CASSLGIDGYTF

j_call: TRBJ2-5
d_call: -
clone_size: few
v_call: TRBV11-3
cdr3_nt: TGTGCCAGCAGCCGGTGGGATAGGCCAGAGACCCAGTACTTC
cdr3_aa: CASSRWDRPETQYF

j_call: TRBJ2-1
d_call: TRBD2
clone_size: many
v_call: TRBV7-9
cdr3_nt: TGTGCCAGCAGCAGCCAGCGGGGCAAAAAAGATGAGCAGTTCTTC
cdr3_aa: CASSSQRGKKDEQFF

j_call: TRBJ2-5
d_call: -
clone_size: many
v_call: TRBV7-9
cdr3_nt: TGTGCCAGCAGCTTGGGTACCGGGACTCTCCTCGGGGAGACCCAGTACTTC
cdr3_aa: CASSLGTGTLLGETQYF

j_call: TRBJ2-2
d_call: -
clone_size: -
v_call: TRBV12-3/TRBV12-4
cdr3_nt: TGTGCCAGCAGTTTGGCAGGGGTGTATCCCGGGGAGCTGTTTTTT
cdr3_aa: CASSLAGVYPGELFF

j_call: TRBJ2-7
d_call: TRBD2
clone_size: few
v_call: TRBV4-3
cdr3_nt: TGCGCCAGCAGCCAGGGACTAGCGGGTGATTACGAGCAGTACTTC
cdr3_aa: CASSQGLAGDYEQYF

j_call: TRBJ2-3
d_call: -
clone_size: -
v_call: TRBV6-5
cdr3_nt: TGTGCCAGCCTTGAGGGTTCAGATACGCAGTATTTT
cdr3_aa: CASLEGSDTQYF

j_call: TRBJ2-1
d_call: -
clone_size: few
v_call: TRBV20-1
cdr3_nt: TGCAGTGCGTTCCAGGTTCTCTCCTACAATGAGCAGTTCTTC
cdr3_aa: CSAFQVLSYNEQFF

j_call: TRBJ2-1
d_call: -
clone_size: many
v_call: TRBV7-8
cdr3_nt: TGTGCCAGCAGCTTAAAGGAGGGGACCTTCTTCTACAATGAGCAGTTCTTC
cdr3_aa: CASSLKEGTFFYNEQFF

j_call: TRBJ2-2
d_call: TRBD1
clone_size: few
v_call: TRBV12-3/TRBV12-4
cdr3_nt: TGTGCCAGCAGTAGGACAGGGTTAACCGGGGAGCTGTTTTTT
cdr3_aa: CASSRTGLTGELFF

j_call: TRBJ2-1
d_call: TRBD1
clone_size: -
v_call: TRBV6-1
cdr3_nt: TGTGCCAGCAGTGGCCCCGACAGGGGATCTTACAATGAGCAGTTCTTC
cdr3_aa: CASSGPDRGSYNEQFF

j_call: TRBJ1-4
d_call: -
clone_size: many
v_call: TRBV7-9
cdr3_nt: TGTGCCAGCAGCTCAGATGCAACTAATGAAAAACTGTTTTTT
cdr3_aa: CASSSDATNEKLFF

j_call: TRBJ2-5
d_call: -
clone_size: many
v_call: TRBV7-8
cdr3_nt: TGTGCCAGCAGCTTCATCCTGAAGACCCAGTACTTC
cdr3_aa: CASSFILKTQYF

j_call: TRBJ1-2
d_call: -
clone_size: few
v_call: TRBV6-6
cdr3_nt: TGTGCCAGCAGTTACCTGGCAGGGGTACCCACAGACTATGGCTACACCTTC
cdr3_aa: CASSYLAGVPTDYGYTF

j_call: TRBJ2-3
d_call: TRBD2
clone_size: many
v_call: TRBV7-8
cdr3_nt: TGTGCCAGCAGCTCCACGACCGGACTAGCGGTTGGGGATACGCAGTATTTT
cdr3_aa: CASSSTTGLAVGDTQYF

j_call: TRBJ2-1
d_call: -
clone_size: few
v_call: TRBV20-1
cdr3_nt: TGCAGTGCTAGGGGCGGACAGTTGGGGAATGAGCAGTTCTTC
cdr3_aa: CSARGGQLGNEQFF

j_call: TRBJ2-7
d_call: TRBD1
clone_size: -
v_call: TRBV3-1
cdr3_nt: TGTGCCAGCAGTAATCCGGGACAGGTGGGGGAGCAGTACTTC
cdr3_aa: CASSNPGQVGEQYF

j_call: TRBJ2-7
d_call: -
clone_size: -
v_call: TRBV12-3/TRBV12-4
cdr3_nt: TGTGCCAGCAGTTTAGTGACCGACTCCGAGCAGTACTTC
cdr3_aa: CASSLVTDSEQYF

j_call: TRBJ1-1
d_call: -
clone_size: few
v_call: TRBV20-1
cdr3_nt: TGCAGTGCTGGCGAAAGTTTTCCCTTGAACACTGAAGCTTTCTTT
cdr3_aa: CSAGESFPLNTEAFF

j_call: TRBJ2-2
d_call: -
clone_size: few
v_call: TRBV19
cdr3_nt: TGTGCCAGTAGTATGTGGAGGTCCGGGGAGCTGTTTTTT
cdr3_aa: CASSMWRSGELFF

j_call: TRBJ2-7
d_call: -
clone_size: -
v_call: TRBV28
cdr3_nt: TGTGCCAGCAGTTTACCCCTCCTCGTGCAGTACTTC
cdr3_aa: CASSLPLLVQYF

j_call: TRBJ1-5
d_call: -
clone_size: -
v_call: TRBV6-6
cdr3_nt: TGTGCCAGCAGTTACGTGGCAGCAAATCAGCCCCAGCATTTT
cdr3_aa: CASSYVAANQPQHF

j_call: TRBJ2-7
d_call: TRBD1
clone_size: -
v_call: TRBV5-4
cdr3_nt: TGTGCCAGCAGCTTGGAAGGACAGGGAGACGAGCAGTACTTC
cdr3_aa: CASSLEGQGDEQYF

j_call: TRBJ2-7
d_call: TRBD1
clone_size: many
v_call: TRBV6-5
cdr3_nt: TGTGCCAGCTACCAGGGGGCCTCCTACGAGCAGTACTTC
cdr3_aa: CASYQGASYEQYF

j_call: TRBJ2-7
d_call: -
clone_size: -
v_call: TRBV6-1
cdr3_nt: TGTGCCAGCAAGCAGGGCGGGTCCTACGAGCAGTACTTC
cdr3_aa: CASKQGGSYEQYF

j_call: TRBJ2-1
d_call: TRBD2
clone_size: many
v_call: TRBV6-6
cdr3_nt: TGTGCCAGCAGGAGATTAGCGGGGGAATACAATGAGCAGTTCTTC
cdr3_aa: CASRRLAGEYNEQFF

j_call: TRBJ1-5
d_call: -
clone_size: -
v_call: TRBV12-3/TRBV12-4
cdr3_nt: TGTGCCAGCAGTTTTCTAGCGGGGGCAGTCTTCACAGATACGCAGCATTTT
cdr3_aa: CASSFLAGAVFTDTQHF

j_call: TRBJ1-4
d_call: TRBD1
clone_size: few
v_call: TRBV7-9
cdr3_nt: TGTGCCAGCCAAGGGGGCCTGGTTGCTAATGAAAAACTGTTTTTT
cdr3_aa: CASQGGLVANEKLFF

j_call: TRBJ2-1
d_call: -
clone_size: -
v_call: TRBV5-1
cdr3_nt: TGCGCCAGCAGCCGATCAGGGATCTCCTACAATGAGCAGTTCTTC
cdr3_aa: CASSRSGISYNEQFF